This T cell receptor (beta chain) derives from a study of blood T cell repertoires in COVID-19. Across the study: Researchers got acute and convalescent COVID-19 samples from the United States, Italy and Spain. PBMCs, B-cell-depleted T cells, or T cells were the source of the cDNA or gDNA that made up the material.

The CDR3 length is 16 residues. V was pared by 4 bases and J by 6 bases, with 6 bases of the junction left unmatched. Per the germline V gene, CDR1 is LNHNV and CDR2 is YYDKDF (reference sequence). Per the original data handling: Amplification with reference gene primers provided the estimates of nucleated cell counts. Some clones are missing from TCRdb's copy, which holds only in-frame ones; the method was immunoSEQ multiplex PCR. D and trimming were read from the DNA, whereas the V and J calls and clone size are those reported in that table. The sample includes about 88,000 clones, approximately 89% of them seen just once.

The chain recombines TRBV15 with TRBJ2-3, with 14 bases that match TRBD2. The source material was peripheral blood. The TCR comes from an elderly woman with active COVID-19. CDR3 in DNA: TGTGCCACCAGCAAACAGGGACTAGCGGGAGAGGATACGCAGTATTTT. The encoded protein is CATSKQGLAGEDTQYF.